Reported below is one T cell receptor beta chain. Its antigen is not identified. CDR1 and CDR2 from the germline V gene are SEHNR and FQNEAQ (reference sequence). The CDR3 has 15 amino acids. Trimming took 0 bases from V and 4 from J; bases not matched to a gene: 0. Generated by immunoSEQ multiplex PCR, the TCRdb table keeps only in-frame clones and is missing some. Of over 800,000 clones detected, 90% to 95% appear once; the ten largest clones hold approximately 25%. This sample stems from a study of shared clonotypes between healthy human individuals. Study-level results: The study drew on few donors, limiting represented genetic and exposure-history diversity.

Positive CCR7 selection of CD45RO-negative cells yielded the naive CD8 cells, and terminally differentiated effector memory CD45RA+ cells were excluded. The chain recombines TRBV7-9 with TRBJ2-2; 9 bases agree with TRBD1. The origin of this receptor is a man aged 25-45 years in good health. The material sequenced was naive CD8+ T cells sorted from blood. The chain's CDR3 is CASSLAQGATGELFF. The CDR3 nucleotides are TGTGCCAGCAGCTTAGCACAGGGGGCCACCGGGGAGCTGTTTTTT.